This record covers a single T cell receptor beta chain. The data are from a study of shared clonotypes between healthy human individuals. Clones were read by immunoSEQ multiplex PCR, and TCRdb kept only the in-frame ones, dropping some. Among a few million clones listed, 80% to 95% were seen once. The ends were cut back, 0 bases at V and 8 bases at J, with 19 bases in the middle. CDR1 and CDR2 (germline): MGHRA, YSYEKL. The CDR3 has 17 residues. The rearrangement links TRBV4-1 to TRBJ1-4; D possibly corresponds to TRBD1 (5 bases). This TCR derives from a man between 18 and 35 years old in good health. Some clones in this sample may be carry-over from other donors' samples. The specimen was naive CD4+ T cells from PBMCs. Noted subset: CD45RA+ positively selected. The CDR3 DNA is TGCGCCAGCAGCCAAGATTGGTCAGGGTCGGAGGAGGAAAAACTGTTTTTT. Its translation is CASSQDWSGSEEEKLFF.